This T cell receptor (beta chain) was sequenced for a study of identical twins (dated by TCRdb to 2016 to 2017). Notes on the research overall: The study deep-sequenced TCR alpha and beta repertoires from monozygotic twins, unrelated adults of various ages and cord blood to test whether fetal clonotypes persist. To rule out contamination, the twin experiments were replicated at different times with different library preparation protocols.

The paper's findings and limits, for the study overall: Out-of-frame TCR alpha sequences shared between twins showed an excess of low generation-probability sequences compared with coincidental sharing between unrelated individuals. Invariant T cells such as MAIT and iNKT could partly confound zero-insertion analyses, though diverse VJ usage argued against this for most clonotypes. Because the same donors could not be followed over many years, the conclusions relied on cross-sectional statistical analysis. Abundant cord blood beta clonotypes carried fewer insertions; young adult naive repertoires showed a weaker similar trend, while memory repertoires showed none. In beta out-of-frame sequences, excess twin sharing was weaker, because having fewer shared sequences lowered the signal-to-noise ratio. In monozygotic twins, out-of-frame TCR alpha sharing was systematically underestimated by recombination models, although the models agreed with sharing between unrelated individuals.

The method behind the library was 5' RACE. The instrument was an Illumina HiSeq 2000. Template switching introduced a universal primer binding site; the final cDNA contained a unique molecular identifier, enabling accurate counting of TCR cDNA molecules. Specific primers in the conserved constant-segment region were used to synthesize first-strand cDNA for the TCR alpha and beta chains. To control for contamination, every cDNA library was double barcoded, receiving both a SMART-Mk sample barcode and Illumina barcodes. TruSeq adapter sequences and Illumina sample barcodes were added in two successive PCR steps. The TCR alpha and beta cDNA libraries were sequenced on the Illumina HiSeq platform using custom primers. Per the source publication's procedure: MiGEC processed the raw reads to extract unique molecular identifiers, while MiXCR was used to determine the CDR3 positions. Recombination models were inferred per individual with the repgenHMM and IGoR tools using an EM algorithm. The tcR package in R was used for shared clonotype analysis, with sharing normalized by the product of cloneset sizes. To study raw recombination without the effects of thymic and clonal selection, out-of-frame nonproductive sequences were analyzed. TCRdb reworked the public reads: Q25 trimming with fastp, MiXCR clone assembly, productive beta chains retained. CDR3 protein duplicates are merged, each entry listing the most common genes and DNA. In this record, the V and J calls reflect TCRdb's handling and not the investigators' own analysis. This sample is represented by roughly 260,000 distinct CDR3 sequences; 6% to 8.5% of them were singletons. The ten most abundant clones make up about 5.8% of the sample.

The germline V gene specifies SGHTA as CDR1 and FQGNSA as CDR2. The CDR3 goes from the cysteine to the phenylalanine over 14 residues. Just the 42-base CDR3 DNA is kept, in frame starting at base 1. V sheds 3 bases and J sheds 3 bases, leaving 12 bases between their ends. All donors were healthy Caucasians. The twin cohort comprised three pairs of female monozygotic twins, all aged roughly 18 to 30 years. Positive isolation kits from Invitrogen were used to isolate the CD4+ and CD8+ T cell populations. Many counts were recorded for this clonotype. The antigen it binds to is not known. No much larger clonotype is one base removed from it; base qualities were not supplied. These data were also reused for a study on yellow fever vaccine responses in identical twins. The second study also describes: According to the authors, the vaccine-induced T cell response in identical twins seemed to be partly convergent and partly specific to each individual. The study precisely tracked vaccine-responding T cell clones in identical twins.

The chain was built from TRBV7-2 and TRBJ2-7; a tentative D match to TRBD1 spans 5 bases. Sequenced: CD8+ T cells sorted from blood. The clonotype was recovered from a young woman in good health. The CDR3 corresponds to CASSLLDIIYEQYF. The DNA sequence follows: TGTGCCAGCAGCTTGCTGGACATTATCTACGAGCAGTACTTC.